This T cell receptor (beta chain) came from a study of neurological immune-mediated disorders. Unsorted libraries were generated from 2 million PBMCs held at -80 degrees C. Broader study findings: None of the CDR3 amino acid sequences of expanded clones were shared across subjects, and this suggested private repertoires in all groups.

This clonotype was picked up many times. Its target is unknown. The team produced cDNA through 5'RACE using 10-nucleotide random UMIs. Via MiXCR, TCRdb re-called the 5' RACE reads, giving one row per CDR3 protein. The sample includes roughly 52,000 distinct CDR3 sequences, 3.8% of them seen just once. The TCR was taken from a man in his sixties with multiple sclerosis. The sample was PBMCs.

CDR3 coding DNA: TGTGCCATCAGTGAGGGACTAGCGGGGCGTAACACCGGGGAGCTGTTTTTT. Translating gives CAISEGLAGRNTGELFF. The V call is TRBV10-3, the J call TRBJ2-2, with 12 bases lining up with TRBD2. Germline CDR1 and CDR2: ENHRY and SYGVKD. J gave up 2 bases and V 2 bases, and 3 bases lay outside the gene matches. The length of the CDR3 is 17 residues.